This record concerns one T cell receptor (beta chain) sequence. This sample is drawn from a study of blood T cell repertoires in COVID-19. At the level of the study: Specimens from acute and convalescent COVID-19 originated in the United States, Italy and Spain. In each case, the material was cDNA or gDNA derived from T cells, B-cell-depleted T cells, or PBMCs.

Libraries were prepared by immunoSEQ multiplex PCR; TCRdb keeps only in-frame clonotypes and omits some of them. This table holds 360,000 or so clones, around four fifths found once. The junction had 7 bases not matched to a gene; V was cut back by 5 bases and J by 5 bases. CDR3 size: 15 residues. Germline V gives CDR1 SGHTA, CDR2 FQGNSA. Participant age was 18 to 89 years, and participants resided in approximately 24 US areas. Symptom resolution, clearance, or two negative PCRs marked donors in Cohort 3 as recovered. The chain uses TRBV7-2 and TRBJ1-5; the match to TRBD1 covers 9 bases. Sequenced input: PBMCs or T cells enriched from blood (not recorded which). The clonotype comes from a woman aged 45-59 years who had recovered from COVID-19. The CDR3 here is CASSDSGTGYQPQHF. In DNA, the CDR3 is TGTGCCAGCAGCGACTCCGGGACAGGGTATCAGCCCCAGCATTTT.